This entry is about one TCR beta chain. Its target is not known. CDR1 is SGHRS, CDR2 YFSETQ, per germline. This CDR3 is 14 amino acids long. The trim removed 3 bases at V and 2 bases at J, leaving 2 bases unmatched. Once RNA had been extracted, it was reverse transcribed into cDNA to act as the sequencing template. TCRdb's table, derived via immunoSEQ multiplex PCR, lists solely in-frame clones and lacks some. The repertoire holds about 250,000 clones, with 60% as singletons. The sample originates from a study of CD8+ T cells in alopecia areata. Points from the study as a whole: Normal skin contains resident alphabeta T cells, and these are also sequenced in scalp samples. During tofacitinib treatment, many expanded lesional clones remained in scalp and blood. Tofacitinib significantly reduced both scalp clonality and expanded CD8+ clones among the top 100.

Noted treatment: oral pan-JAK inhibitor, 5-10 mg twice daily. Alopecia areata patients had lesional scalp punch biopsies and peripheral blood taken from them. This TCR derives from a human donor with alopecia areata. The chain links TRBV5-1 to TRBJ1-5; 7 positions agree with TRBD1. Sequences were derived from CD4+ T cells sorted from blood, sampled at week 52, from a patient treated with tofacitinib. CDR3 in DNA: TGCGCCAGCAGCTCAGGGACAGGCAATCAGCCCCAGCATTTT. Translating it yields CASSSGTGNQPQHF.